This T cell receptor beta chain was found in a study of blood T cell repertoires in COVID-19. Study background: Nucleic acid was either cDNA or gDNA, and it came from T cells, B-cell-depleted T cells, or PBMCs.

Generated by immunoSEQ multiplex PCR, the TCRdb table keeps only in-frame clones and is missing some. The sample carries a few hundred thousand clones, roughly four fifths recorded once. This CDR3 is built from 13 residues. Germline assignment: CDR1 SGHTA and CDR2 FQGTGA. V lost 5 bases to trimming and J lost 4 bases; unmatched junction nucleotides: 4. The sample taken for sequencing was PBMCs or T cells enriched from blood (not recorded which). The TCR originated in a woman between 45 and 65 years old who had recovered from COVID-19. The chain employs TRBV7-3 and TRBJ2-7; 8 bases align to TRBD1. As DNA, the CDR3 is TGTGCCAGCAGCCCAGGGGGCCCATACGAGCAGTACTTC. Translation: CASSPGGPYEQYF.